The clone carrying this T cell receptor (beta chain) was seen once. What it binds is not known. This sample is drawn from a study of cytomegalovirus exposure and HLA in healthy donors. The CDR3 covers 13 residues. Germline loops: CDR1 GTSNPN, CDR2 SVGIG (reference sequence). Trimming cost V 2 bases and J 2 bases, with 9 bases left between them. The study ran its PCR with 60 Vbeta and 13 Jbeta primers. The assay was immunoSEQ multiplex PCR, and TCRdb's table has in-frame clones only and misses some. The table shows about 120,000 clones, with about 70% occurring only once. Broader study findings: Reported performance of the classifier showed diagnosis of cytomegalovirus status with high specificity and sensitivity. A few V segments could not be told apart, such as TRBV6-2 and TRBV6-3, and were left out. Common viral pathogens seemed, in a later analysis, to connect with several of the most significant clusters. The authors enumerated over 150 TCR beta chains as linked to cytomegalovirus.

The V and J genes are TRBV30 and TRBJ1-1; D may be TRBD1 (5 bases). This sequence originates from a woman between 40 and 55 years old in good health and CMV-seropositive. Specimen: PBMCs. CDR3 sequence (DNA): TGTGCCTGGAGTCCACAGGTAAACACTGAAGCTTTCTTT. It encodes CAWSPQVNTEAFF.